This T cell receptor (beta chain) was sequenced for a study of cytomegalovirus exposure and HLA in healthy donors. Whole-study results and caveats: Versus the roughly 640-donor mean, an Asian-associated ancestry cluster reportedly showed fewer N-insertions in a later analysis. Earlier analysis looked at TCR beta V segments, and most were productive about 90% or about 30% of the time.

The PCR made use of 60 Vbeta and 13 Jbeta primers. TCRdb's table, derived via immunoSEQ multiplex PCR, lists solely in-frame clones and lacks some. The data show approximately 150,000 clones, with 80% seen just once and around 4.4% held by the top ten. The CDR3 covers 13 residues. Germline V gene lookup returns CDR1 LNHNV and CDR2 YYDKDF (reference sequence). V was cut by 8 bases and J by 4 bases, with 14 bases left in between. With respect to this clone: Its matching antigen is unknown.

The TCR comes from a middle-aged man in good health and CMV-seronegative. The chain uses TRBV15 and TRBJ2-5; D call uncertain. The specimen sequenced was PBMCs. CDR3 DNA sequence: TGTGCCACCGCCACCCCCCGGAGAGAGACCCAGTACTTC. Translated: CATATPRRETQYF.